This TCR beta chain originates from a study of prognosis after radiotherapy for stage I lung cancer. Overall study findings and caveats: Some TCR clones were expanded. Whether these clones were tumor-specific was not determined. Differences in TRBV and TRBJ gene usage were reportedly observed between patients with and without metastases.

Genomic DNA was the source, and TCR beta CDR3 was amplified from it by two-round multiplex PCR. Primers specific to each TRBV and TRBJ gene drove first-round PCR. TCRdb passed the multiplex PCR reads through MiXCR, listing each CDR3 protein once. This sample carries about 35,000 distinct CDR3 sequences, around 30% of them seen once, and the ten largest clones take 25% to 30%. The CDR3 consists of 15 residues. With 6 bases clipped from V and 2 bases from J, the junction kept 9 bases outside the gene matches. Germline V CDR1 and CDR2: SQVTM, ANQGSEA. There were six milliliters of peripheral blood drawn at each of two time points. The table lists this clonotype with a count of one. The antigen is not known. Being one base from a much bigger clone, this may be a read error.

The V gene is TRBV29-1, the J gene TRBJ2-7; TRBD1 agrees at 11 bases. This receptor was obtained from a donor at least 50 years old with non-small cell lung cancer. Sequencing used PBMCs, obtained before or after stereotactic body radiation therapy (not recorded which). CDR3 protein: CSVWTGGAGPYEQYF. The CDR3 nucleotides read TGCAGCGTCTGGACAGGGGGCGCGGGTCCCTACGAGCAGTACTTC.